This TCR beta chain was documented in a study of T cell repertoires in cytomegalovirus infection. TCRdb itself ran the reads through MiXCR, one entry per CDR3 protein. The top ten clones hold about 45% of a sample with approximately 470,000 distinct CDR3 sequences, under 45% of them seen once. This clonotype showed up just a few times. Its antigen is not identified. The CDR3 loop spans 19 amino acids. CDR1 and CDR2 from the germline V gene are MGHRA and YSYEKL. V was trimmed by 2 bases and J by 6 bases, leaving 25 bases between them. The chain recombines TRBV4-1 with TRBJ1-4; the D is unclear. Here the sequenced sample was cultured PBMCs, taken from culture after CMV antigen stimulation. The origin of this receptor is a human donor in good health (CMV status not recorded). Some clones in this sample may be carry-over from other donors' samples. In DNA form, the CDR3 reads TGCGCCAGCAGCCAAATTCGGGCCGAGGTCCCTCCTACGGATGAAAAACTGTTTTTT. Translating it yields CASSQIRAEVPPTDEKLFF.